What follows are 2 T cell receptor beta chains derived from one specimen sequenced in a study of CD8 T cells in ankylosing spondylitis. Each CDR3 protein gets one entry after TCRdb re-called the 5' RACE reads with MiXCR. The data show 200,000 to 250,000 distinct CDR3 sequences, with over 9.5% seen just once and 21% held by the top ten. The sample was blood, either unsorted or a sorted T cell fraction (not recorded which). The receptor source for this set is a male donor with ankylosing spondylitis or in good health (not recorded which).

J is TRBJ2-7 and V is TRBV6-5, with D tentatively TRBD2 (5 bases). This CDR3 has 16 residues. The ends were cut back, 4 bases at V and 0 bases at J, with 16 bases in the middle. Germline V lookup: CDR1 MNHEY, CDR2 SVGAGI. CDR3 in amino acids: CASSSADSRSSYEQYF. DNA of the CDR3: TGTGCCAGCAGTTCCGCGGACTCCAGAAGCTCCTACGAGCAGTACTTC.

This clonotype was seen many times. The rearrangement uses TRBV5-6 and TRBJ1-6, with D tentatively TRBD1 (6 bases). Looked up from germline, CDR1 is SGHDT and CDR2 is YYEEEE. The V end was cut by 0 bases, the J end by 9 bases, with 16 bases between. The CDR3 extends over 16 amino acids. CDR3 region: CASSLDGGGLGSPLHF. Written as DNA, the CDR3 is TGTGCCAGCAGCTTGGATGGGGGGGGCCTCGGTTCACCCCTCCACTTT.